Shown below are 26 T cell receptor beta chains from a single sample sequenced in a study of blood T cell repertoires in COVID-19. Sequencing used immunoSEQ multiplex PCR; TCRdb keeps in-frame clones, though not all of them. The sample carries some 42,000 clones, about 77% recorded once. Sequencing used peripheral blood. These receptors were obtained from a woman between 65 and 79 years old with acute or convalescent COVID-19.

Written as DNA, the CDR3 is TGTGCCAGCAGTGAGGGAAGGCATAATTCACCCCTCCACTTT. This translates into CASSEGRHNSPLHF. The chain is built from TRBV27 and TRBJ1-6; D gene unclear. Trimming removed 5 bases from V and 5 bases from J, with 10 bases in between. The V gene's germline CDR1 is MNHEY and CDR2 SMNVEV (reference sequence). The CDR3 extends over 14 amino acids.

This clone has just one count. The chain carries TRBV7-9 and TRBJ1-2; the D gene is possibly TRBD1 (6 bases). V lost 2 bases, J lost 8 bases, and 24 bases lay in between. The CDR3 totals 17 residues. Per the germline V gene, CDR1 is SEHNR and CDR2 is FQNEAQ (reference sequence). DNA of the CDR3: TGTGCCAGCAGCTTAAATAACCCCGAGCAGGGGTCAGGCGGCTACACCTTC. The encoded protein is CASSLNNPEQGSGGYTF.

The chain combines TRBV19 with TRBJ2-1; TRBD1 might be the D (6 bases). Germline loops: CDR1 LNHDA, CDR2 SQIVND (reference sequence). V shed 6 bases and J shed 5 bases, with 29 bases lying between them. This CDR3 region has 19 residues. The CDR3 DNA reads TGTGCCAGTAGAGCCCCCTCAGGGGTAAACCGTCTAACCCACAATGAGCAGTTCTTC. This sequence encodes CASRAPSGVNRLTHNEQFF. The variable domain in full, with the rest retrieved from reference TRBV19 and TRBJ2-1, is DGGITQSPKYLFRKEGQNVTLSCEQNLNHDAMYWYRQDPGQGLRLIYYSQIVNDFQKGDIAEGYSVSREKKESFPLTVTSAQKNPTAFYLCASRAPSGVNRLTHNEQFFGPGTRLTVL.

The chain couples TRBV19 to TRBJ2-7, with 9 positions matching TRBD1. The CDR3 spans 20 residues. Trimming cost V 4 bases and J 0 bases; bases outside gene matches: 19. Germline loops: CDR1 LNHDA, CDR2 SQIVND (reference sequence). In DNA, the CDR3 is TGTGCCAGTAGTAGGGGTCTAATCGGGACAGGGAGGCCCAGCTCCTACGAGCAGTACTTC. Its translation: CASSRGLIGTGRPSSYEQYF.

J is TRBJ1-5 and V is TRBV6-6, with 9 positions matching TRBD1. The trim removed 6 bases at V and 6 bases at J, leaving 12 bases unmatched. Germline V gene data show CDR1 as MNHNY and CDR2 as SVGAGI (reference sequence). This CDR3 spans 16 amino acids. CDR3: CASSFTGGGLSQPQHF. The CDR3 DNA sequence: TGTGCCAGCAGCTTTACAGGGGGCGGCTTATCTCAGCCCCAGCATTTT.

This chain uses TRBV3-1 (or the pseudogene TRBV3-2) with TRBJ2-3; D may be TRBD2 (5 bases). Trimming took 4 bases from V and 0 from J, leaving 8 bases between them. Germline V lookup: CDR1 LGHDT, CDR2 YNNKEL (reference sequence). CDR3 length equals 14 residues. CDR3 sequence: CASSPGGSTDTQYF. DNA of the CDR3: TGTGCCAGCAGCCCAGGAGGCAGCACAGATACGCAGTATTTT.

This sequence joins TRBV6-6 and TRBJ1-5; 9 bases are a match to TRBD1. This CDR3 has 14 amino acids. CDR1 is MNHNY and CDR2 is SVGAGI in the germline V gene (reference sequence). The V segment lost 4 bases and the J segment 5 bases; nucleotides outside the gene matches: 3. CDR3 sequence reads: CASSSQGAHQPQHF. In DNA, the CDR3 is TGTGCCAGCAGTTCACAGGGGGCACATCAGCCCCAGCATTTT.

This clone occurred a few times. This chain links TRBV6-1 with TRBJ1-1; a possible D gene is TRBD1 (5 bases). The germline CDR1 and CDR2 sequences are MNHNS and SASEGT. The ends were cut back, 1 base at V and 5 bases at J, with 11 bases in the middle. The CDR3 sequence is 14 residues long. The CDR3: CASSEVGDSTEAFF. The CDR3 region has the DNA TGTGCCAGCAGTGAAGTAGGGGATAGTACTGAAGCTTTCTTT.

This clone appeared a few times. The V and J genes are TRBV6-1 and TRBJ2-7; TRBD2 aligns across 10 bases. CDR1 is MNHNS and CDR2 is SASEGT in the germline V gene. Losses at the gene ends were 3 bases for V and 4 bases for J; bases not matched to a gene: 6. This CDR3 has 15 residues. CDR3 sequence reads: CASSEFSGGKYEQYF. The CDR3 DNA sequence: TGTGCCAGCAGTGAGTTTAGCGGGGGGAAATACGAGCAGTACTTC.

This clone has just a few counts. The genes are TRBV10-3 and TRBJ1-6, with TRBD1 identical over 7 bases. The CDR3 sequence is 15 residues long. J gave up 5 bases and V 6 bases, and 7 bases lay outside the gene matches. Germline CDR1 reads ENHRY; CDR2 reads SYGVKD. This CDR3 reads CAISNRGTDNSPLHF. Here the CDR3 DNA reads TGTGCCATCAGCAACAGGGGTACGGATAATTCACCCCTCCACTTT.

The rearrangement joins TRBV19 to TRBJ1-5; D is perhaps TRBD1 (6 bases). This CDR3 spans 13 amino acids. With 7 bases removed from V and 2 bases from J, the gap between germline ends came to 9 bases. Germline lookup yields CDR1 LNHDA and CDR2 SQIVND (reference sequence). The CDR3 spells CASNNRGNQPQHF. For the CDR3, the DNA is TGTGCCAGTAATAACAGGGGCAATCAGCCCCAGCATTTT.

The rearrangement links TRBV6-2 or TRBV6-3 to TRBJ2-7, with 8 bases aligning to TRBD2. V was pared by 6 bases and J by 4 bases, with 5 bases of the junction left unmatched. The V gene's germline CDR1 is MNHEY and CDR2 SVGEGT. This CDR3 has 13 residues. This CDR3 is CASSHGGGYEQYF. CDR3 sequence (DNA): TGTGCCAGCAGCCACGGGGGGGGATACGAGCAGTACTTC.

The CDR3 DNA is TGTGCCAGTAGTGGCGGACAGGGATTTTCCACTGAAGCTTTCTTT. Translation: CASSGGQGFSTEAFF. The V call is TRBV19, the J call TRBJ1-1, with 8 bases aligning to TRBD1. V lost 5 bases, J lost 4 bases, and 9 bases stayed unmatched. The length of the CDR3 is 15 residues. From germline, CDR1 is LNHDA and CDR2 SQIVND (reference sequence).

This clone was picked up one time. The rearrangement joins TRBV19 to TRBJ2-1; 7 nucleotides agree with TRBD2. CDR3 length equals 16 residues. J was trimmed by 6 bases and V by 1 base; bases with no gene match: 9. In germline, CDR1 is LNHDA, CDR2 SQIVND (reference sequence). CDR3 nucleotide sequence: TGTGCCAGTAGTATAGGCGGGGGAGGGTTCCTCAATGAGCAGTTCTTC. Protein product: CASSIGGGGFLNEQFF.

The chain has TRBV18 and TRBJ2-3; 7 bases are a match to TRBD1. The CDR3 spans 16 residues. Per germline, CDR1 KGHSH and CDR2 LQKENI. V lost 3 bases and J lost 0; bases outside the gene matches: 6. The CDR3 spells CASSPRQGGSTDTQYF. Written as DNA, the CDR3 is TGTGCCAGCTCACCGAGACAGGGCGGGAGCACAGATACGCAGTATTTT.

The chain joins TRBV6-5 to TRBJ2-7; 7 bases line up with TRBD2. From germline, CDR1 is MNHEY and CDR2 SVGAGI. The CDR3 has 15 residues. V shed 1 base, J shed 6 bases, and the junction held 9 bases outside the gene matches. CDR3 in amino acids: CASSYWASGSIEQYF. CDR3 DNA: TGTGCCAGCAGTTACTGGGCTAGCGGTAGCATCGAGCAGTACTTC.

This chain uses TRBV2 with TRBJ2-7, with a possible D match to TRBD1 (5 bases). Germline assignment: CDR1 SNHLY and CDR2 FYNNEI. V was pared by 4 bases and J by 5 bases, with 9 bases between. The CDR3 runs to 12 residues. CDR3 loop: CASSAGIHEQYF. The CDR3 nucleotides are TGTGCCAGCAGTGCAGGGATTCACGAGCAGTACTTC.

The rearrangement joins TRBV5-1 to TRBJ2-2, with TRBD2 identical over 13 bases. V trimming: 4 bases; J trimming: 1 base; junction bases outside the gene matches: 13. Germline V gene sequence: CDR1 SGHRS, CDR2 YFSETQ. The CDR3 has 20 amino acids. The CDR3 loop reads CASSARGLAGAYLNTGELFF. CDR3 nucleotides: TGCGCCAGCAGCGCACGCGGACTAGCGGGGGCCTATCTGAACACCGGGGAGCTGTTTTTT.

The rearrangement joins TRBV6-2 or TRBV6-3 to TRBJ1-5; 7 positions match TRBD1. V was clipped by 2 bases and J by 4 bases; unmatched bases: 8. Germline values: CDR1 MNHEY, CDR2 SVGEGT. The CDR3 is 16 residues long. The chain's CDR3 is CASSYPPRRGNQPQHF. CDR3 DNA sequence: TGTGCCAGCAGTTACCCGCCCCGCAGGGGGAATCAGCCCCAGCATTTT.

J is TRBJ2-7 and V is TRBV5-5, with a weak D call TRBD1 (6 bases). Trimming took off 1 base at V and 3 bases at J, with 11 bases between the two ends. CDR1 SGHKS and CDR2 YYEKEE come from the germline V gene (reference sequence). The CDR3 consists of 14 residues. CDR3 protein: CASSLQDRGYEQYF. In nucleotides, the CDR3 is TGTGCCAGCAGCTTGCAGGACAGAGGCTACGAGCAGTACTTC. The full variable domain, its missing parts supplied by reference TRBV5-5 and TRBJ2-7, is DAGVTQSPTHLIKTRGQQVTLRCSPISGHKSVSWYQQVLGQGPQFIFQYYEKEERGRGNFPDRFSARQFPNYSSELNVNALLLGDSALYLCASSLQDRGYEQYFGPGTRLTVT.

The CDR3 is CASSLGQGWQPQHF. The CDR3 nucleotides are TGTGCCAGCAGCTTAGGCCAGGGTTGGCAGCCCCAGCATTTT. The chain recombines TRBV7-9 with TRBJ1-5, with D perhaps TRBD1 (5 bases). This CDR3 spans 14 amino acids. V lost 1 base, J lost 7 bases, and 11 bases lay in between. Germline lookup yields CDR1 SEHNR and CDR2 FQNEAQ (reference sequence).

The V call is TRBV27, the J call TRBJ2-3; perhaps TRBD2 as D (6 bases). There are 13 residues in the CDR3. V was shortened by 7 bases and J by 2 bases, with 10 bases between the two germline ends. Germline assignment: CDR1 MNHEY and CDR2 SMNVEV (reference sequence). Here the CDR3 reads CASTEGFTDTQYF. The DNA for the CDR3 is TGTGCCAGCACGGAGGGTTTCACAGATACGCAGTATTTT.

The chain has TRBV19 and TRBJ2-7, with 7 positions matching TRBD1. CDR1 is LNHDA and CDR2 is SQIVND in the germline V gene (reference sequence). The CDR3 is 15 amino acids. Trimming took 4 bases from V and 6 from J; bases not matched to a gene: 12. The CDR3 nucleotides read TGTGCCAGTAGTAGCAAGACAGGGTATTTCGGCGAGCAGTACTTC. Encoded protein: CASSSKTGYFGEQYF.

The chain combines TRBV7-9 with TRBJ2-3; 12 bases line up with TRBD2. V shed 5 bases and J 1 base; nucleotides not matched to a gene: 10. Germline V gene sequence: CDR1 SEHNR, CDR2 FQNEAQ (reference sequence). The CDR3 is 18 amino acids. CDR3 loop: CASSRLAGGPLGTDTQYF. The DNA of the CDR3 is TGTGCCAGCAGCCGTCTAGCGGGAGGGCCTTTGGGCACAGATACGCAGTATTTT.

The CDR3 coding sequence is TGTGCCAGCACGCGCAGGGGATCCGGGGAGCTGTTTTTT. Translating gives CASTRRGSGELFF. The chain couples TRBV27 to TRBJ2-2; tentative D call: TRBD1 (6 bases). The CDR3 covers 13 residues. V lost 7 bases and J lost 6, with 12 bases in between. In germline, CDR1 is MNHEY, CDR2 SMNVEV (reference sequence).

The rearrangement joins TRBV19 to TRBJ1-2, with 11 bases that match TRBD1. The CDR3 length is 17 residues. The V and J ends lost 5 bases and 0 bases, in that order; junction bases with no gene match: 8. Per the germline V gene, CDR1 is LNHDA and CDR2 is SQIVND (reference sequence). The CDR3 loop reads CASSSRTGGTSNYGYTF. As DNA, the CDR3 is TGTGCCAGTAGTTCACGGACAGGGGGCACTTCTAACTATGGCTACACCTTC.